A single sample gave rise to the 7 T cell receptor beta chains below, sequenced in a study of TIL therapy for anti-PD-1-resistant metastatic lung cancer (dated by TCRdb to about 2021). The immunoSEQ v3 hsTCRB kit was used to amplify TCR beta CDR3 regions from genomic DNA through bias-controlled multiplex PCR. TCRdb took over this immuneACCESS table, retaining in-frame rearrangements with V and J assigned. Such tables are incomplete; in checked studies, under half of the missing clones stem from an unresolved V gene, and the remainder is unexplained. This sample lists about 53,000 clones; less than 85% were detected once. The top ten hold about 2% of the sample. Reading the label with the study, this specimen's time point is: pre-treatment sample, taken before nivolumab and TIL therapy. The sequenced sample was blood, obtained at baseline. The receptors here all came from a person between 25 and 80 years old with non-small cell lung cancer.

The rearrangement joins TRBV30 to TRBJ1-6; D gene ambiguous. V dropped 4 bases and J dropped 7 bases, with 11 bases sitting between them. The CDR3 is made up of 13 amino acids. Looked up from germline, CDR1 is GTSNPN and CDR2 is SVGIG (reference sequence). The CDR3 sequence: CAWKENPNSPLHF. The CDR3 DNA reads as TGTGCCTGGAAGGAGAACCCAAATTCACCCCTCCACTTT.

CDR3 nucleotide sequence: TGTGCCAGCAGCTTTGGACTAGCGGGGTACAATGAGCAGTTCTTC. This gives the protein CASSFGLAGYNEQFF. The chain recombines TRBV7-2 with TRBJ2-1; 12 bases are a match to TRBD2. V lost 3 bases, J lost 4 bases, and 1 base stayed unmatched. Germline V lookup: CDR1 SGHTA, CDR2 FQGNSA. The CDR3 has 15 residues.

The rearrangement links TRBV6-5 to TRBJ1-5; D call uncertain. Germline V gene sequence: CDR1 MNHEY, CDR2 SVGAGI. V lost 6 bases and J lost 0, with 6 bases in between. The CDR3 length is 13 residues. CDR3: CASRRNSNQPQHF. CDR3 DNA sequence: TGTGCCAGCAGGAGGAATAGCAATCAGCCCCAGCATTTT.

CDR3 DNA sequence: TGTGCCAGTAGTCTCCCCCAGGAGGGTTCTGGAAACACCATATATTTT. This sequence encodes CASSLPQEGSGNTIYF. The chain is built from TRBV19 and TRBJ1-3; D remains unclear. V lost 5 bases and J 1 base, leaving 15 bases between the germline ends. There are 16 residues in the CDR3. Germline V gene data show CDR1 as LNHDA and CDR2 as SQIVND (reference sequence).

The CDR3 loop is CSVQKGLAGVNEQYF. In nucleotides, the CDR3 is TGCAGCGTCCAAAAAGGACTAGCGGGAGTCAACGAGCAGTACTTC. The chain employs TRBV29-1 and TRBJ2-7; 13 bases align to TRBD2. CDR3 length: 15 residues. Germline V gene lookup returns CDR1 SQVTM and CDR2 ANQGSEA. J lost 5 bases, V lost 6 bases, and 10 bases had no gene match.

The rearrangement joins TRBV5-1 to TRBJ1-1; TRBD1 aligns across 7 bases. The CDR3 contains 16 residues. Looked up from germline, CDR1 is SGHRS and CDR2 is YFSETQ. Germline trimming cut 4 bases from V and 0 bases from J; bases unmatched to any gene: 9. This CDR3 reads CASSPRTGNLNTEAFF. The DNA of the CDR3 is TGCGCCAGCAGCCCTAGGACAGGAAATTTGAACACTGAAGCTTTCTTT.

This clone has a handful of counts. V usage is TRBV28 and J usage is TRBJ1-5; D uncertain. This CDR3 contains 15 residues. Germline loops: CDR1 MDHEN, CDR2 SYDVKM. The V end lost 7 bases, the J end lost 2 bases, and 15 bases lay between the germline ends. The CDR3 loop is CASNPLGSGNQPQHF. The CDR3 nucleotides are TGTGCCAGCAACCCTCTCGGCAGCGGCAATCAGCCCCAGCATTTT.